The clone carrying this TCR beta chain has at least ten counts. What it binds is unknown. This sample is drawn from a study of blood T cells in healthy people across ages. Findings and limits, study-wide: Naive T cell percentage strongly correlated with TCR beta diversity. In older individuals, TCR beta diversity per million T cells was lower, falling roughly linearly with age.

V dropped 0 bases and J dropped 0; count of bases not matched to a gene: 1. Germline V lookup: CDR1 SGHRS, CDR2 YFSETQ. CDR3 length equals 15 residues. A J-beta primer mix and a sample-barcoded 5' primer were used in a second PCR of about 6 to 12 cycles. From the 5' RACE reads, TCRdb called clonotypes with MiXCR, one entry per CDR3 protein. Of some 750,000 distinct CDR3 sequences in the sample, 20% to 25% were seen once. The chain joins TRBV5-1 to TRBJ2-3, with 7 bases lining up with TRBD2. Sequenced material: blood. The sequence was collected from a man in his 70s in good health. CDR3 sequence: CASSLDSGSTDTQYF. DNA of the CDR3: TGCGCCAGCAGCTTGGATAGCGGGAGCACAGATACGCAGTATTTT.